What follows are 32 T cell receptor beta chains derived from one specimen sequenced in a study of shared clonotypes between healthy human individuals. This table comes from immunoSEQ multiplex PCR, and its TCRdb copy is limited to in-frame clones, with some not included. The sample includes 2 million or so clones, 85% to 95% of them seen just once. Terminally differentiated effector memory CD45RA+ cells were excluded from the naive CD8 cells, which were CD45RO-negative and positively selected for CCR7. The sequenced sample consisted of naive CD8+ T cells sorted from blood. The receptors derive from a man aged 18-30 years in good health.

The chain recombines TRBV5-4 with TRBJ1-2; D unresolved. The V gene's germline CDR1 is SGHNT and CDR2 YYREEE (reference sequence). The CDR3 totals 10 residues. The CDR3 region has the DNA TGTGGACTATGCTTCTATGGCTACACCTTC. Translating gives CGLCFYGYTF.

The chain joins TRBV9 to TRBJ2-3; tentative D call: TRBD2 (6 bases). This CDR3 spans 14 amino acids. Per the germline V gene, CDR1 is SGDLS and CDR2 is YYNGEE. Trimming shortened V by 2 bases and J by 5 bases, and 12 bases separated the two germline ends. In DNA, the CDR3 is TGTGCCAGCAGCGTGGAGGGGATCATAGATACGCAGTATTTT. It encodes CASSVEGIIDTQYF.

The CDR3 bases are TGTGCCAGCAGCCCAGCGGGGGGGAACACCGGGGAGCTGTTTTTT. Residues: CASSPAGGNTGELFF. This sequence joins TRBV7-6 and TRBJ2-2; TRBD2 matches 9 bases. The CDR3 is 15 residues long. Germline V gives CDR1 SGHVS, CDR2 FNYEAQ. Trimming at V came to 5 bases and at J to 1 base, leaving 2 bases not matched to a gene.

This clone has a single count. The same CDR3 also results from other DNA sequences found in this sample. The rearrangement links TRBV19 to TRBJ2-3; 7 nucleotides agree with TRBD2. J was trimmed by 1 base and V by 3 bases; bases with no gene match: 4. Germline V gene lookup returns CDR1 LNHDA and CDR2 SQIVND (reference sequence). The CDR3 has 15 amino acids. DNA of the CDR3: TGTGCCAGTAGTATCACGGGAGGAGGCACAGATACGCAGTATTTT. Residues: CASSITGGGTDTQYF.

CDR3 amino acids: CASSHQAGYEQYF. CDR3 sequence (DNA): TGTGCCAGCAGTCACCAGGCCGGCTACGAGCAGTACTTC. The rearrangement joins TRBV27 to TRBJ2-7; D call uncertain. CDR1 MNHEY and CDR2 SMNVEV come from the germline V gene (reference sequence). This CDR3 spans 13 amino acids. Trimming removed 5 bases at V and 3 bases at J, with 11 bases between.

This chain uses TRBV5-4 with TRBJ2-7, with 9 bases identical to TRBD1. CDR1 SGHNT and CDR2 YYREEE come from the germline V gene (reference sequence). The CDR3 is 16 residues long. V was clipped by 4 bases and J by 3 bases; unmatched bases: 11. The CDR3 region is CASSQPGTGSLYEQYF. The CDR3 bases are TGTGCCAGCAGCCAACCCGGGACAGGGAGCCTCTACGAGCAGTACTTC.

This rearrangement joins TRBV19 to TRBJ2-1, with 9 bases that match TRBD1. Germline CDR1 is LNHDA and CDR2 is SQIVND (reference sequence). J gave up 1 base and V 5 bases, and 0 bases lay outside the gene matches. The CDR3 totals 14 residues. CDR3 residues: CASSGQGSYNEQFF. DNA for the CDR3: TGTGCCAGTAGTGGACAGGGGTCCTACAATGAGCAGTTCTTC. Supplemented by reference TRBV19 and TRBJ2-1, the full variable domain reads DGGITQSPKYLFRKEGQNVTLSCEQNLNHDAMYWYRQDPGQGLRLIYYSQIVNDFQKGDIAEGYSVSREKKESFPLTVTSAQKNPTAFYLCASSGQGSYNEQFFGPGTRLTVL.

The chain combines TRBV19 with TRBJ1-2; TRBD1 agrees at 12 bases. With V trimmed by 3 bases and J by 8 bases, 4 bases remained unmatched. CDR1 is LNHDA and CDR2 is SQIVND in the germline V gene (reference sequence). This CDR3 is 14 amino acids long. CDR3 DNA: TGTGCCAGTAGTATGTCCGGGACAGGGGGCGGCTACACCTTC. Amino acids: CASSMSGTGGGYTF.

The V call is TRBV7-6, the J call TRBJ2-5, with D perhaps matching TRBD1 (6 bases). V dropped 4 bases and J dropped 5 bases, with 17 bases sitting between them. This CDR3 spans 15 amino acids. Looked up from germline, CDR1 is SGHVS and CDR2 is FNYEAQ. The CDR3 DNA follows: TGTGCCAGCAGCTCCCGAGAGGGGGTGAGGGAGACCCAGTACTTC. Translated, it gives CASSSREGVRETQYF.

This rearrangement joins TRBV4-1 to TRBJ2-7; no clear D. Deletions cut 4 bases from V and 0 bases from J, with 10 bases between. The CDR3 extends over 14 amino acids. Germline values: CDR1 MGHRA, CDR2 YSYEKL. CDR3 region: CASSPIGSSYEQYF. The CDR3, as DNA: TGCGCCAGCAGCCCAATCGGAAGCTCCTACGAGCAGTACTTC.

The CDR3 protein is CASRLYISGETQYF. The CDR3 DNA sequence: TGCGCCAGCAGACTATACATCAGCGGGGAGACCCAGTACTTC. The chain uses TRBV5-1 and TRBJ2-5; perhaps TRBD2 as D (6 bases). V gave up 5 bases and J gave up 5 bases, with 16 bases separating them. The CDR3 is 14 residues long. Germline CDR1 SGHRS, CDR2 YFSETQ.

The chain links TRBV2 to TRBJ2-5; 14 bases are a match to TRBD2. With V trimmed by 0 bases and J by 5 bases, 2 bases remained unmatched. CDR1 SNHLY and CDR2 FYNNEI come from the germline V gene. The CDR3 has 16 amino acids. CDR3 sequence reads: CASSEAWTSGGETQYF. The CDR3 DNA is TGTGCCAGCAGTGAAGCTTGGACTAGCGGGGGGGAGACCCAGTACTTC. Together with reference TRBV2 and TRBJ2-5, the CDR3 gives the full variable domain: EPEVTQTPSHQVTQMGQEVILRCVPISNHLYFYWYRQILGQKVEFLVSFYNNEISEKSEIFDDQFSVERPDGSNFTLKIRSTKLEDSAMYFCASSEAWTSGGETQYFGPGTRLLVL.

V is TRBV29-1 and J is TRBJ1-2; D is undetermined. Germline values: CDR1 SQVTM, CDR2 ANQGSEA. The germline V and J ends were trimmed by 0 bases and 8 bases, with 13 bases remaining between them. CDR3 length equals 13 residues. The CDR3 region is CSVEDQPIQGYTF. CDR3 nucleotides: TGCAGCGTTGAAGATCAACCTATCCAGGGCTACACCTTC.

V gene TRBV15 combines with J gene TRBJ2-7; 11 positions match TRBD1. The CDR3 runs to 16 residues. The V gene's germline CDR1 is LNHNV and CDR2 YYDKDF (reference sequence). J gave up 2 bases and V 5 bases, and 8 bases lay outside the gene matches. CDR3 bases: TGTGCCACCAGCCCCCCCGGGGGACAGGGGGCCTACGAGCAGTACTTC. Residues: CATSPPGGQGAYEQYF.

The CDR3 coding sequence is TGTGCCAGCAGTGAAGCGGAGGTTAATGAAAAACTGTTTTTT. Its protein product is CASSEAEVNEKLFF. The rearrangement joins TRBV25-1 to TRBJ1-4; no reliable D call. This CDR3 has 14 amino acids. Trimming took 2 bases from V and 4 from J, leaving 8 bases between them. The V gene's germline CDR1 is MGHDK and CDR2 SYGVNS.

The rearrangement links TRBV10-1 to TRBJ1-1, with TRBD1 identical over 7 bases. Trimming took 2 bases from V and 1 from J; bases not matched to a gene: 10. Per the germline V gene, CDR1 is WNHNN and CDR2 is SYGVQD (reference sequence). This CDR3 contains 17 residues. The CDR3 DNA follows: TGCGCCAGCAGTGAGCCCCCGAAGGGGGCTTGGAACACTGAAGCTTTCTTT. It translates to CASSEPPKGAWNTEAFF.

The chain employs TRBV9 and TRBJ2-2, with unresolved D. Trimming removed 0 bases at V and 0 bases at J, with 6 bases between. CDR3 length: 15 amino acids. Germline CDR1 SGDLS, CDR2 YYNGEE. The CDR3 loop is CASSVGPANTGELFF. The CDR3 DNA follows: TGTGCCAGCAGCGTAGGCCCTGCGAACACCGGGGAGCTGTTTTTT.

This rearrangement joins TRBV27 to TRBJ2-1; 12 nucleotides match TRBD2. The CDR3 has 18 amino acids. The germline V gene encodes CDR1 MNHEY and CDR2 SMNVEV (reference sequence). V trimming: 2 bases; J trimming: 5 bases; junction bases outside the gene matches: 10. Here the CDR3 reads CASSLLHASGRADNEQFF. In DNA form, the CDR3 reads TGTGCCAGCAGTTTACTACACGCTAGCGGGAGGGCCGACAATGAGCAGTTCTTC.

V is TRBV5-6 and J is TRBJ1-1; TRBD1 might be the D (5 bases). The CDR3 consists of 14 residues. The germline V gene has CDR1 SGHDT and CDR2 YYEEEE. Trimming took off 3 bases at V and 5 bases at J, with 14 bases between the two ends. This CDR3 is CASSSGTGGTEAFF. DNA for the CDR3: TGTGCCAGCAGCTCTGGGACCGGGGGGACTGAAGCTTTCTTT.

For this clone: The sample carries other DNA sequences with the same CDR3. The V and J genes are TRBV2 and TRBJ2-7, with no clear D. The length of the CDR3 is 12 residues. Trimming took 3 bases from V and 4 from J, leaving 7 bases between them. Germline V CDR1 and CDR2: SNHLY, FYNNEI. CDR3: CASSEGPYEQYF. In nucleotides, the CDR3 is TGTGCCAGCAGTGAGGGCCCGTACGAGCAGTACTTC.

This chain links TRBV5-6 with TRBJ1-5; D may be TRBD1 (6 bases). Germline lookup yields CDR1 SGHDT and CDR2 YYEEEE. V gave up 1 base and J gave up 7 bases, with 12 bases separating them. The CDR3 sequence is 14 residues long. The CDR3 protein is CASSLTQGGQPQHF. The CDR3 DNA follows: TGTGCCAGCAGCTTGACACAGGGAGGGCAGCCCCAGCATTTT.

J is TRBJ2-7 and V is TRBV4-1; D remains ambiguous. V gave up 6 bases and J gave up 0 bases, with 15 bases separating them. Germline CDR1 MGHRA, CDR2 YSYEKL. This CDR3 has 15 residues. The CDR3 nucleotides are TGCGCCAGCAGTGCCCTGGACGGAAGCTCCTACGAGCAGTACTTC. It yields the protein CASSALDGSSYEQYF.

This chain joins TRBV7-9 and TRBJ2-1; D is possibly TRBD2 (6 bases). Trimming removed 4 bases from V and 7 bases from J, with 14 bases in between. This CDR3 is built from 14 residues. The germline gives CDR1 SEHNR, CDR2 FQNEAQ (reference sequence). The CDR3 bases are TGTGCCAGCAGCTCTACTAGCCCCATGAATGAGCAGTTCTTC. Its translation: CASSSTSPMNEQFF.

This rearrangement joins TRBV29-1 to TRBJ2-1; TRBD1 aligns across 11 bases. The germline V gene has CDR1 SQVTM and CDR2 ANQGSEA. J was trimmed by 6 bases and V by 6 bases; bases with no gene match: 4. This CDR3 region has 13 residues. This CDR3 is CSVGTGGVNEQFF. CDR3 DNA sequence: TGCAGCGTGGGGACAGGGGGAGTCAATGAGCAGTTCTTC.

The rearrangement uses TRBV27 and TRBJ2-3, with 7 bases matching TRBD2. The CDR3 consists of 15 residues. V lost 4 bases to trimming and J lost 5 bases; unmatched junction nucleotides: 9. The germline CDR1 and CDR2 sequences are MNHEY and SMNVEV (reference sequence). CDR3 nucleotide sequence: TGTGCCAGCAGTTGGGGCGGGACTAAAATAGATACGCAGTATTTT. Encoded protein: CASSWGGTKIDTQYF.

The CDR3 DNA reads as TGTGCCAGCAGATTAGACACCCTATCCTACGAGCAGTACTTC. This translates into CASRLDTLSYEQYF. The chain is built from TRBV6-5 and TRBJ2-7, with unresolved D. V lost 6 bases to trimming and J lost 1 base, with 13 bases between them. Germline assignment: CDR1 MNHEY and CDR2 SVGAGI. This CDR3 has 14 residues.

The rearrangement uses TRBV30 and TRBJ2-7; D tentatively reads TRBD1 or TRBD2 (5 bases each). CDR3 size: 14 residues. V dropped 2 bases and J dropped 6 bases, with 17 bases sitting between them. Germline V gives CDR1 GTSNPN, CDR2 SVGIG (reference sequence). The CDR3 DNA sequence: TGTGCCTGGAGTATCCTAGGGGACCTAGGCGAGCAGTACTTC. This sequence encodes CAWSILGDLGEQYF.

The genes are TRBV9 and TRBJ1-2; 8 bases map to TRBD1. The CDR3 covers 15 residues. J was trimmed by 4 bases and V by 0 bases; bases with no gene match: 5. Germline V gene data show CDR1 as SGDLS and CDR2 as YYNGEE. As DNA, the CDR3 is TGTGCCAGCAGCGTAGGGGGGACAGGCAGCTATGGCTACACCTTC. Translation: CASSVGGTGSYGYTF. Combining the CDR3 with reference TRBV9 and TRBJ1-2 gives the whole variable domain DSGVTQTPKHLITATGQRVTLRCSPRSGDLSVYWYQQSLDQGLQFLIQYYNGEERAKGNILERFSAQQFPDLHSELNLSSLELGDSALYFCASSVGGTGSYGYTFGSGTRLTVV.

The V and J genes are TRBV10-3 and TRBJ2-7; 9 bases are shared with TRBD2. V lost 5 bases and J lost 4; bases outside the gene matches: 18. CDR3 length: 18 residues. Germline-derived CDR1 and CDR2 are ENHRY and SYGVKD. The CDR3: CAISTPEGGKAGGYEQYF. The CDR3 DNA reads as TGTGCCATCAGTACCCCCGAAGGAGGAAAAGCGGGAGGTTACGAGCAGTACTTC.

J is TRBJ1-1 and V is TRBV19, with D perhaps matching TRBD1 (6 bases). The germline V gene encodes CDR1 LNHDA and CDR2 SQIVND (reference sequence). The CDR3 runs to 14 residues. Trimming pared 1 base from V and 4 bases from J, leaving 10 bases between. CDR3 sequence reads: CASSIAGAATEAFF. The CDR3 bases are TGTGCCAGTAGTATAGCAGGGGCGGCCACTGAAGCTTTCTTT.

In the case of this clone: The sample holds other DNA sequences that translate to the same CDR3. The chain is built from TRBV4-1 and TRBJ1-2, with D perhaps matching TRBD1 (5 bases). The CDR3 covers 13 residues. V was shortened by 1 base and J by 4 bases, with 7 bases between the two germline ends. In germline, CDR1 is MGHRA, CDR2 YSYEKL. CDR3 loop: CASSQVGTYGYTF. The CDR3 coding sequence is TGCGCCAGCAGCCAAGTCGGGACCTATGGCTACACCTTC.

This CDR3 reads CAISESIYVDGELFF. The DNA for the CDR3 is TGTGCCATCAGTGAGTCGATCTATGTGGACGGGGAGCTGTTTTTT. This chain connects TRBV10-3 to TRBJ2-2; D gene unclear. The CDR3 totals 15 residues. Germline V gives CDR1 ENHRY, CDR2 SYGVKD. Deletions cut 0 bases from V and 7 bases from J, with 12 bases between.